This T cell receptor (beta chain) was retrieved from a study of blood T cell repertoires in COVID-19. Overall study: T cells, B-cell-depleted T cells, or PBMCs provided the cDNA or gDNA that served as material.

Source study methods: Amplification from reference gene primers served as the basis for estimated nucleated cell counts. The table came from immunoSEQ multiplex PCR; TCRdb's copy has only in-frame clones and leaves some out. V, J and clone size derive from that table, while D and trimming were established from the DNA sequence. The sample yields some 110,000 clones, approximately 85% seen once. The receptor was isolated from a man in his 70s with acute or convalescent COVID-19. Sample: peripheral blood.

This chain's CDR3 is CASSYSRGGQPQHF. CDR3 DNA: TGTGCCAGCAGTTACTCGAGAGGCGGTCAGCCCCAGCATTTT. The J gene is TRBJ1-5, the V gene TRBV6-5; D is unresolved. Germline CDR1 reads MNHEY; CDR2 reads SVGAGI. The CDR3 runs 14 residues. V was clipped by 0 bases and J by 6 bases, with 9 bases between them.